The T cell receptor beta chain described here comes from a study of blood T cell repertoires in COVID-19 (dated by TCRdb to about 2020). About the investigation overall: Collaborator samples came from the United States, Italy and Spain and covered acute and convalescent phases of COVID-19. The prospective study material was composed of cDNA or gDNA derived from T cells, B-cell-depleted T cells, or PBMCs. The dataset comprised deeply sampled blood TCRbeta repertoires from subjects exposed to, actively infected with, or recovered from COVID-19. The repertoires were released in a freely available public database meant as a resource for research on the immune response to SARS-CoV-2. The samples were drawn from two sources: the first 160 participants of the ongoing ImmuneRACE study, and some 1,300 subjects contributed by 6 global collaborators. Nearly every sample came with metadata listing a de-identified subject ID, COVID-19 status, age in years and sex. Where HLA class I and class II types were available, the types were taken from metadata supplied by the sample provider, not from assay-based typing. Overall results and qualifications from the work: The quantity of clinical and demographic metadata differed by source and by participant and was supplied without curation.

Notes on this clone: Which antigen it targets is not known. The input lacks base qualities; no much larger clone sits a single base away.

Enrolling through a virtual design, the prospective study's participants ranged in age from roughly 18 to 90 years and lived across 24 United States geographic areas. In the prospective study, cohorts were assigned on the basis of participant-reported clinical history obtained from a screening survey and a study questionnaire. For ImmuneRACE Cohort 3, a participant was defined as recovered based on two consecutive negative NP/OP PCR tests, clearance by a healthcare professional, or resolution of symptoms. Each participant in the prospective study had whole blood, serum and a nasopharyngeal or oropharyngeal swab collected by mobile phlebotomists. Participants in the prospective study had the option to provide additional blood draws and questionnaires over a 2-month period. Blood samples from the prospective study were shipped frozen or at room temperature prior to DNA extraction. TCRbeta CDR3 regions were amplified from genomic DNA by means of the immunoSEQ Assay, a bias-controlled multiplex PCR. In the original analysis: The number of nucleated cells in each sample was estimated from the amplification of reference gene primers within the assay. Sequence reads were collapsed and filtered to measure the absolute abundance of every unique TCRbeta CDR3 rearrangement. Productive Simpson clonality was computed per sample as the square root of Simpson's diversity index over productive rearrangements. As stored in TCRdb, this immuneACCESS dataset retains in-frame rearrangements with V and J assigned. A fraction of the clones does not appear; measured against another copy, unresolved V genes explain less than half of the discrepancy, and the remainder lacks a known reason. V and J calls and clone size are those listed in that table; D and trimming were worked out from the DNA. Within this sample are 150,000 to 200,000 clones, with approximately 88% of them counted one time only. Together, the top ten hold roughly 13% of the sample.

V lost 0 bases and J lost 5 bases; the stretch between them is 6 bases long. From a lookup of the germline V gene, CDR1 and CDR2 are MNHNS and SASEGT. The CDR3 runs 13 residues from the cysteine to the phenylalanine. Left in the record is the CDR3 DNA by itself, 39 bases read in frame from the first base. The sequence was obtained from an older woman who had recovered from COVID-19. The sequenced sample consisted of PBMCs or T cells enriched from blood (not recorded which). The sequence is built from TRBV6-1 and TRBJ2-3; the D gene identity is not certain. For the CDR3, the sequence is CASSEAILDTQYF. In nucleotide form, the sequence is TGTGCCAGCAGTGAAGCAATCCTAGATACGCAGTATTTT.